This T cell receptor (beta chain) was sequenced for a study of post-analysis software for immune sequencing data. Study context: As for disease course, relapsing-remitting, secondary progressive and progressive-relapsing multiple sclerosis were all included. Study-level findings and limits: Controls showed significantly higher normalized Chao1 diversity than did multiple sclerosis patients. TRBV5-6, TRBV5-1 and TRBV20-1 belonged to a set of a handful of TRBV segments that were more frequent in patients than controls. The authors found that F measure strongly co-clustered same-batch samples.

Libraries were made from TCR beta cDNA, and they carried unique molecular identifiers. The T cell input of about 0.85 to 10 million gave a few hundred thousand cDNA molecules. TCRdb redid the calling of the PCR reads with MiXCR, one entry per CDR3 protein. The data contain around 500,000 distinct CDR3 sequences, around 34% of them seen just once; the ten biggest clones take up approximately 5.4%. This CDR3 has 14 residues. Germline loops: CDR1 MNHEY, CDR2 SVGAGI. Trimming pared 6 bases from V and 6 bases from J, leaving 17 bases between. This clonotype was detected a few times. Its specificity is unknown.

The sequence was collected from a girl between 2 and 17 years old with multiple sclerosis. The chain couples TRBV6-5 to TRBJ1-2; the D gene is possibly TRBD1 (5 bases). The specimen sequenced was blood. CDR3 region: CASRRGPGGDGYTF. CDR3 sequence (DNA): TGTGCCAGCAGGCGCGGGCCGGGGGGTGATGGCTACACCTTC.